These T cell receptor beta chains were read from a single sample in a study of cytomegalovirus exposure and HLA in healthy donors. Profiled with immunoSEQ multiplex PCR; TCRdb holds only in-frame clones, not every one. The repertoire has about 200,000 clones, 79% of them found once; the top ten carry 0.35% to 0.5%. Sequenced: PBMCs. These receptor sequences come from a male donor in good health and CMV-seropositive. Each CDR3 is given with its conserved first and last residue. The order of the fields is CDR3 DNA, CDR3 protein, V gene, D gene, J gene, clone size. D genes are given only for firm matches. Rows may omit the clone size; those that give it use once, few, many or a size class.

CDR3nt: TGTGCCAGCAGCTTACGAGGGCAGGGGGAGCAAGGCTACACCTTC; CDR3aa: CASSLRGQGEQGYTF; v_gene: TRBV7-2; d_gene: TRBD1; j_gene: TRBJ1-2; abundance: .
CDR3nt: TGTGCCAGCAGCTCGGATGAGCGGAGCTCCTACAATGAGCAGTTCTTC; CDR3aa: CASSSDERSSYNEQFF; v_gene: TRBV13; d_gene: .; j_gene: TRBJ2-1; abundance: .
CDR3nt: TGTGCCAGCTCACCCCCACTCCAAGAGACCCAGTACTTC; CDR3aa: CASSPPLQETQYF; v_gene: TRBV18; d_gene: .; j_gene: TRBJ2-5; abundance: .
CDR3nt: TGCGCCAGCTCCTTAGAGGGGGCGCAAGATACGCAGTATTTT; CDR3aa: CASSLEGAQDTQYF; v_gene: TRBV5-1; d_gene: TRBD1; j_gene: TRBJ2-3; abundance: once
CDR3nt: TGTGCCAGCAGCTTTAGGTTAGCGGGATCCCAAGAGACCCAGTACTTC; CDR3aa: CASSFRLAGSQETQYF; v_gene: TRBV5-4; d_gene: TRBD2; j_gene: TRBJ2-5; abundance: .
CDR3nt: TGTGCCAGCTCGCCCGGGACAGAGAGGAATCAGCCCCAGCATTTT; CDR3aa: CASSPGTERNQPQHF; v_gene: TRBV18; d_gene: TRBD1; j_gene: TRBJ1-5; abundance: .
CDR3nt: TGTGCCAGCAGCAAGGAGACGGTCATCACTGAAGCTTTCTTT; CDR3aa: CASSKETVITEAFF; v_gene: TRBV7-8; d_gene: .; j_gene: TRBJ1-1; abundance: .
CDR3nt: TGTGCCAGCAGCTTATCCCCCCTATCCGCGGGGAATAATTCACCCCTCCACTTT; CDR3aa: CASSLSPLSAGNNSPLHF; v_gene: TRBV7-2; d_gene: .; j_gene: TRBJ1-6; abundance: .
CDR3nt: TGTGCCAGCAGCGGACTCCAAGAGACCCAGTACTTC; CDR3aa: CASSGLQETQYF; v_gene: TRBV7-2; d_gene: .; j_gene: TRBJ2-5; abundance: .
CDR3nt: TGTGCTAGTGGTCGAACAGGGTTGTACAATGAGCAGTTCTTC; CDR3aa: CASGRTGLYNEQFF; v_gene: TRBV12-5; d_gene: .; j_gene: TRBJ2-1; abundance: .
CDR3nt: TGTGCCAGCAGCCAAGCCCCGGATCCCAGGGACAATGAGCAGTTCTTC; CDR3aa: CASSQAPDPRDNEQFF; v_gene: TRBV4-2; d_gene: .; j_gene: TRBJ2-1; abundance: .
CDR3nt: TGCGCCAGCAGCAGGGACAGCGCGTCAGATACGCAGTATTTT; CDR3aa: CASSRDSASDTQYF; v_gene: TRBV5-1; d_gene: TRBD1; j_gene: TRBJ2-3; abundance: .
CDR3nt: TGTGCCAGCAGCTTAGAGGGAGCAAGAGAAAACATTCAGTACTTC; CDR3aa: CASSLEGARENIQYF; v_gene: TRBV7-3; d_gene: .; j_gene: TRBJ2-4; abundance: .
CDR3nt: TGTGCCAGCAGTGTGGTGGACAGGGGAAACGAGCAGTACTTC; CDR3aa: CASSVVDRGNEQYF; v_gene: TRBV2; d_gene: TRBD1; j_gene: TRBJ2-7; abundance: .
CDR3nt: TGTGCCAGCAGTGACTTGGGACAGTCTAATGAAAAACTGTTTTTT; CDR3aa: CASSDLGQSNEKLFF; v_gene: TRBV25-1; d_gene: TRBD1; j_gene: TRBJ1-4; abundance: .
CDR3nt: TGTGCCAGCAGGCCTTGGACAGGGGTAACCGGGGAGCTGTTTTTT; CDR3aa: CASRPWTGVTGELFF; v_gene: TRBV13; d_gene: TRBD1; j_gene: TRBJ2-2; abundance: few
CDR3nt: TGTGCCAGCAGCTTACCGGGTTCCTACTACGAGCAGTACTTC; CDR3aa: CASSLPGSYYEQYF; v_gene: TRBV7-9; d_gene: .; j_gene: TRBJ2-7; abundance: .
CDR3nt: TGTGCCAGCAGCTTAGAGGCAGGGGACTCCTACGAGCAGTACTTC; CDR3aa: CASSLEAGDSYEQYF; v_gene: TRBV7-6; d_gene: .; j_gene: TRBJ2-7; abundance: .
CDR3nt: TGCGCCAGCAAGCCTAGCGGGGCCTACGAGCAGTACTTC; CDR3aa: CASKPSGAYEQYF; v_gene: TRBV5-1; d_gene: TRBD2; j_gene: TRBJ2-7; abundance: .
CDR3nt: TGTGCCTGGAGTGTAGGATTCGGGAGTGGCTACACCTTC; CDR3aa: CAWSVGFGSGYTF; v_gene: TRBV30; d_gene: .; j_gene: TRBJ1-2; abundance: .
CDR3nt: TGTGCCAGCAGCTCTCCGGGACAGGGAGATACGCAGTATTTT; CDR3aa: CASSSPGQGDTQYF; v_gene: TRBV7-2; d_gene: TRBD1; j_gene: TRBJ2-3; abundance: few
CDR3nt: TGTGCCAGCAGAGCAGGAACCGTGAGTCGCACTGAAGCTTTCTTT; CDR3aa: CASRAGTVSRTEAFF; v_gene: TRBV6-1; d_gene: .; j_gene: TRBJ1-1; abundance: few
CDR3nt: TGTGCCAGCAGGGGAGGACTAGCGGGCACAGATACGCAGTATTTT; CDR3aa: CASRGGLAGTDTQYF; v_gene: TRBV6-6; d_gene: TRBD2; j_gene: TRBJ2-3; abundance: few
CDR3nt: TGCGCCAGCAGCTTCAGCACCGGGAGCTACAATGAGCAGTTCTTC; CDR3aa: CASSFSTGSYNEQFF; v_gene: TRBV5-1; d_gene: .; j_gene: TRBJ2-1; abundance: .